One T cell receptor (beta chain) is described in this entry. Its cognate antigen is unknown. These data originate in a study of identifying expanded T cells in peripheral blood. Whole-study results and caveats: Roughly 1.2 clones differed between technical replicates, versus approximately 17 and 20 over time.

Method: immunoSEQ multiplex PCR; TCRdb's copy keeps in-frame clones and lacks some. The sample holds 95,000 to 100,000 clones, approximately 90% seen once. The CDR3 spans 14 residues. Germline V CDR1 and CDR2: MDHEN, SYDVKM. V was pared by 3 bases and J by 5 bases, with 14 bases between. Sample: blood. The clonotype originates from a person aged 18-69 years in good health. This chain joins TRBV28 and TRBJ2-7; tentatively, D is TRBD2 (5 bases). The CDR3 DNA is TGTGCCAGCAGTTTGTTGCTGGGGAGCCACGAGCAGTACTTC. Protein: CASSLLLGSHEQYF. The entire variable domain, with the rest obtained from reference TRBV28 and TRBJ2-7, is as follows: DVKVTQSSRYLVKRTGEKVFLECVQDMDHENMFWYRQDPGLGLRLIYFSYDVKMKEKGDIPEGYSVSREKKERFSLILESASTNQTSMYLCASSLLLGSHEQYFGPGTRLTVT.